The 21 T cell receptor beta chains in this list originate from one sample, sequenced in a study of T cell responses to AZD1222 COVID-19 vaccine. Sequencing used immunoSEQ multiplex PCR; TCRdb keeps in-frame clones, though not all of them. The sample has approximately 91,000 clones, 88% seen once. The sequencing used peripheral blood, collected on day 0 of AZD1222 vaccination. Receptor source: an adult in good health.

This clone was recorded a few times. The rearrangement joins TRBV15 to TRBJ2-7, with D possibly being TRBD1 or TRBD2 (5 bases each). Trimming stripped 8 bases from V and 0 bases from J, with 14 bases between. The CDR3 is 14 amino acids. The germline gives CDR1 LNHNV, CDR2 YYDKDF (reference sequence). CDR3 residues: CATGPGTGSYEQYF. The DNA of the CDR3 is TGTGCCACCGGCCCCGGGACCGGCTCCTACGAGCAGTACTTC.

The chain joins TRBV6-5 to TRBJ1-2, with D possibly being TRBD1 (5 bases). This CDR3 has 14 residues. The V end lost 4 bases, the J end lost 3 bases, and 12 bases lay between the germline ends. Germline V gives CDR1 MNHEY, CDR2 SVGAGI. CDR3 nucleotide sequence: TGTGCCAGCAGTTCACCCGGGACTTACTATGGCTACACCTTC. The encoded protein is CASSSPGTYYGYTF.

The chain uses TRBV19 and TRBJ1-6, with D possibly TRBD1 on 6 matching bases. The CDR3 consists of 15 residues. CDR1 is LNHDA and CDR2 is SQIVND in the germline V gene (reference sequence). Between the trimmed V and J ends, which lost 7 bases and 7 bases, there was a span of 17 bases. In DNA, the CDR3 is TGTGCCAGTACCCCGCGCGGACAGCGGAATTCACCCCTCCACTTT. Translation: CASTPRGQRNSPLHF.

This chain uses TRBV10-3 with TRBJ2-6; tentatively, D is TRBD2 (6 bases). V lost 0 bases and J 2 bases, leaving 8 bases between the germline ends. This CDR3 region has 16 residues. Looked up from germline, CDR1 is ENHRY and CDR2 is SYGVKD. The CDR3 nucleotides are TGTGCCATCAGTGAGTCGAGGACTACTGGGGCCAACGTCCTGACTTTC. Protein product: CAISESRTTGANVLTF.

This chain links TRBV19 with TRBJ2-7, with 10 bases aligning to TRBD1. V shed 5 bases and J 2 bases; nucleotides not matched to a gene: 9. This CDR3 spans 16 amino acids. Per the germline V gene, CDR1 is LNHDA and CDR2 is SQIVND (reference sequence). The CDR3: CASSAYPGQGTYEQYF. For the CDR3, the DNA is TGTGCCAGTAGTGCGTATCCGGGACAGGGGACCTACGAGCAGTACTTC. Full variable domain (outside the CDR3, taken from reference TRBV19 and TRBJ2-7): DGGITQSPKYLFRKEGQNVTLSCEQNLNHDAMYWYRQDPGQGLRLIYYSQIVNDFQKGDIAEGYSVSREKKESFPLTVTSAQKNPTAFYLCASSAYPGQGTYEQYFGPGTRLTVT.

The rearrangement joins TRBV5-1 to TRBJ1-1, with D tentatively TRBD1 (6 bases). Germline loops: CDR1 SGHRS, CDR2 YFSETQ. The CDR3 has 16 residues. Trimming removed 1 base at V and 0 bases at J, with 13 bases between. CDR3 region: CASSLTGFGMNTEAFF. In DNA, the CDR3 is TGCGCCAGCAGCTTGACAGGGTTCGGGATGAACACTGAAGCTTTCTTT.

CDR3 sequence: CASSLRQGPPFYGYTF. DNA for the CDR3: TGTGCCAGCAGCTTAAGGCAGGGGCCACCTTTCTATGGCTACACCTTC. J is TRBJ1-2 and V is TRBV7-3; weak D call: TRBD1 (6 bases). Germline assignment: CDR1 SGHTA and CDR2 FQGTGA. The CDR3 is made up of 16 amino acids. Trimming removed 1 base from V and 4 bases from J, with 16 bases in between. Full variable domain (remainder filled in from reference TRBV7-3 and TRBJ1-2): GAGVSQTPSNKVTEKGKYVELRCDPISGHTALYWYRQSLGQGPEFLIYFQGTGAADDSGLPNDRFFAVRPEGSVSTLKIQRTERGDSAVYLCASSLRQGPPFYGYTFGSGTRLTVV.

CDR3: CASSYMDNEQFF. For the CDR3, the DNA is TGTGCCAGCAGTTACATGGACAATGAGCAGTTCTTC. This chain connects TRBV6-6 to TRBJ2-1; the D is unclear. This CDR3 spans 12 amino acids. V dropped 2 bases and J dropped 5 bases, with 4 bases sitting between them. In germline, CDR1 is MNHNY, CDR2 SVGAGI (reference sequence).

V and J are TRBV5-1 and TRBJ1-1; D possibly corresponds to TRBD1 (5 bases). This CDR3 has 13 residues. Trimming pared 2 bases from V and 2 bases from J, leaving 7 bases between. CDR1 and CDR2 (germline): SGHRS, YFSETQ. CDR3 nucleotides: TGCGCCAGCAGCTTTAGGGGAAACACTGAAGCTTTCTTT. This sequence encodes CASSFRGNTEAFF.

The rearrangement joins TRBV29-1 to TRBJ2-3; 10 nucleotides match TRBD2. Trimming removed 7 bases from V and 2 bases from J; junction bases left unmatched: 6. This CDR3 contains 14 residues. Germline V gene lookup returns CDR1 SQVTM and CDR2 ANQGSEA. This CDR3 reads CSAPLAGDTDTQYF. CDR3 coding DNA: TGCAGCGCTCCTCTAGCGGGGGACACAGATACGCAGTATTTT.

The chain couples TRBV5-1 to TRBJ1-3, with a possible D match to TRBD1 (5 bases). Deletions cut 4 bases from V and 2 bases from J, with 13 bases between. The CDR3 totals 15 residues. From germline, CDR1 is SGHRS and CDR2 YFSETQ. The chain's CDR3 is CASSLGVPTGNTIYF. Written as DNA, the CDR3 is TGCGCCAGCAGCCTGGGGGTCCCGACTGGAAACACCATATATTTT.

This clone has a single count. The rearrangement uses TRBV2 and TRBJ2-1; TRBD1 matches at 8 bases. In germline, CDR1 is SNHLY, CDR2 FYNNEI. The V gene end was trimmed by 7 bases and the J gene end by 13 bases; junction bases not matched to a gene: 15. This CDR3 has 14 amino acids. As DNA, the CDR3 is TGTGCCAGCACGGCAGGGGGCCCGCTTCCCAATCAGTTCTTC. Translated, it gives CASTAGGPLPNQFF.

The chain is built from TRBV19 and TRBJ2-2; TRBD2 matches at 8 bases. Germline V gene lookup returns CDR1 LNHDA and CDR2 SQIVND (reference sequence). V shed 6 bases, J shed 3 bases, and the junction held 9 bases outside the gene matches. This CDR3 has 16 residues. CDR3: CASSSGVAGHTGELFF. In DNA, the CDR3 is TGTGCCAGTAGCAGCGGGGTAGCGGGGCACACCGGGGAGCTGTTTTTT.

The gene calls are TRBV6-2 or TRBV6-3 and TRBJ1-1; 11 bases line up with TRBD1. CDR3 length: 14 amino acids. CDR1 and CDR2 from the germline V gene are MNHEY and SVGEGT. Unmatched junction bases numbered 3, after V lost 5 bases and J lost 4 bases. The CDR3 sequence: CASSRGTGGTEAFF. CDR3 bases: TGTGCCAGCAGTCGGGGGACAGGGGGCACTGAAGCTTTCTTT.

The rearrangement links TRBV19 to TRBJ1-1; D unresolved. V was cut by 5 bases and J by 3 bases, with 10 bases left in between. CDR1 is LNHDA and CDR2 is SQIVND in the germline V gene (reference sequence). CDR3 length: 13 amino acids. The chain's CDR3 is CASSASTYTEAFF. CDR3 DNA sequence: TGTGCCAGTAGTGCCAGCACTTACACTGAAGCTTTCTTT.

The genes are TRBV5-1 and TRBJ1-2; TRBD1 matches at 8 bases. The CDR3 spans 14 residues. Germline V gene data show CDR1 as SGHRS and CDR2 as YFSETQ. The V gene end was trimmed by 3 bases and the J gene end by 6 bases; junction bases not matched to a gene: 7. CDR3 bases: TGCGCCAGCAGCTCTGGACAGGGAGTTAATGGCTACACCTTC. Amino acid sequence: CASSSGQGVNGYTF.

The chain employs TRBV18 and TRBJ1-5, with unresolved D. Trimming stripped 4 bases from V and 3 bases from J, with 13 bases between. There are 15 residues in the CDR3. Germline loops: CDR1 KGHSH, CDR2 LQKENI. This CDR3 is CASSLEPLSNQPQHF. Written as DNA, the CDR3 is TGTGCCAGCTCACTCGAGCCGCTATCCAATCAGCCCCAGCATTTT.

V is TRBV18 and J is TRBJ1-1; 9 nucleotides agree with TRBD1. This CDR3 contains 15 residues. From germline, CDR1 is KGHSH and CDR2 LQKENI. With V trimmed by 3 bases and J by 3 bases, 5 bases remained unmatched. The CDR3 loop reads CASSPGQGRYTEAFF. Written as DNA, the CDR3 is TGTGCCAGCTCACCTGGACAGGGGAGGTACACTGAAGCTTTCTTT.

The rearrangement uses TRBV4-3 and TRBJ2-7; the match to TRBD1 covers 11 bases. The V and J ends lost 3 bases and 2 bases, in that order; junction bases with no gene match: 0. From germline, CDR1 is LGHNA and CDR2 YSLEER. The CDR3 is 14 residues long. As DNA, the CDR3 is TGCGCCAGCAGCCAGGGACAGGGGGCCTACGAGCAGTACTTC. It encodes CASSQGQGAYEQYF.

The V gene is TRBV25-1, the J gene TRBJ2-7, with a possible D match to TRBD2 (5 bases). V gave up 4 bases and J gave up 2 bases, with 9 bases separating them. This CDR3 has 13 residues. Per the germline V gene, CDR1 is MGHDK and CDR2 is SYGVNS. The chain's CDR3 is CASSGDGTYEQYF. DNA of the CDR3: TGTGCCAGCAGTGGTGACGGGACCTACGAGCAGTACTTC.

This clone was recorded a few times. The chain links TRBV19 to TRBJ1-2; 7 bases match TRBD1. Germline CDR1 and CDR2: LNHDA and SQIVND (reference sequence). V was pared by 9 bases and J by 2 bases, with 3 bases of the junction left unmatched. The CDR3 covers 12 residues. The CDR3 reads CASQDRNYGYTF. The CDR3 coding sequence is TGTGCCAGCCAGGACAGGAACTATGGCTACACCTTC.